The 32 T cell receptor beta chains below all came from one sample that was sequenced in a study of Graves' ophthalmopathy and Graves' hyperthyroidism. As the template, RNA transcripts were used to amplify TCR beta CDR3 regions. HTBI-primed first-round RT-PCR preceded second-round multiplex PCR. TCRdb independently ran MiXCR on the multiplex PCR reads; one entry per CDR3 protein. The sample has fewer than 250,000 distinct CDR3 sequences; under 30% are singletons. Sequencing was carried out using peripheral blood. Source of these receptors: a man aged 50 to 59 with Graves' ophthalmopathy.

This clonotype was seen only once. The chain has TRBV27 and TRBJ1-5; 8 bases are a match to TRBD1. The ends lost 6 bases at V and 7 bases at J; junction bases unmatched: 5. The CDR3 is 13 amino acids. Germline V gene data show CDR1 as MNHEY and CDR2 as SMNVEV (reference sequence). The CDR3 DNA follows: TGTGCCAGCAGCATCAACAGGGGGCAGCCCCAGCATTTT. It translates to CASSINRGQPQHF.

Turning to this clonotype: Mismatch with germline at one junction end may stem from a read error. V usage is TRBV12-3 or TRBV12-4 and J usage is TRBJ2-4, with 8 positions matching TRBD2. The CDR3 consists of 15 residues. The CDR3 spells CASTSTSAGKNVQYF. The CDR3, as DNA: TGTGCCAGCACCTCGACTAGCGCAGGCAAAAACGTTCAGTACTTC.

This sequence joins TRBV28 and TRBJ1-2; 7 nucleotides align to TRBD1. The J segment lost 7 bases and the V segment lost 9 bases, leaving 8 bases of the junction unmatched. The germline V gene has CDR1 MDHEN and CDR2 SYDVKM. The CDR3 sequence is 12 residues long. The CDR3 loop reads CASGTGDRGYTF. Written as DNA, the CDR3 is TGTGCCAGTGGAACAGGGGACCGTGGCTACACCTTC.

This clonotype was counted ten times or more. The chain combines TRBV4-3 with TRBJ2-2; D might be TRBD2 (6 bases). V dropped 4 bases and J dropped 4 bases, with 16 bases sitting between them. Germline V gene data show CDR1 as LGHNA and CDR2 as YSLEER. The CDR3 spans 16 residues. The CDR3 DNA is TGCGCCAGCAGCCCTTTGTCTAGCGCCACCACCGGGGAGCTGTTTTTT. Its translation is CASSPLSSATTGELFF.

In its sample, this clonotype was seen many times. This chain uses TRBV20-1 with TRBJ2-7; 11 positions agree with TRBD2. The trim removed 1 base at V and 0 bases at J, leaving 5 bases unmatched. The CDR3 totals 16 residues. In germline, CDR1 is DFQATT, CDR2 SNEGSKA (reference sequence). Here the CDR3 reads CSARAGLAVFSYEQYF. The DNA of the CDR3 is TGCAGTGCTAGAGCGGGACTAGCGGTCTTCTCCTACGAGCAGTACTTC.

The rearrangement joins TRBV7-6 to TRBJ2-5; D perhaps matches TRBD2 (6 bases). CDR1 and CDR2 from the germline V gene are SGHVS and FNYEAQ. V gave up 0 bases and J gave up 2 bases, with 10 bases separating them. The CDR3 spans 15 residues. As DNA, the CDR3 is TGTGCCAGCAGCTTAGCCCGGGGGATTCAAGAGACCCAGTACTTC. Amino acid sequence: CASSLARGIQETQYF.

This clonotype was counted at least ten times. V usage is TRBV20-1 and J usage is TRBJ1-1; D remains ambiguous. Between the trimmed V and J ends, which lost 6 bases and 1 base, there was a span of 9 bases. Per the germline V gene, CDR1 is DFQATT and CDR2 is SNEGSKA (reference sequence). The CDR3 runs 12 residues. CDR3: CSARRQNTEAFF. The CDR3 DNA sequence: TGCAGTGCCCGGAGACAGAACACTGAAGCTTTCTTT.

This clonotype was detected ten times or more. This chain uses TRBV9 with TRBJ1-1; 7 positions match TRBD1. CDR1 and CDR2 from the germline V gene are SGDLS and YYNGEE. This CDR3 region has 17 residues. Losses at the gene ends were 0 bases for V and 1 base for J; bases not matched to a gene: 9. CDR3 loop: CASSVGRGGASNTEAFF. CDR3 bases: TGTGCCAGCAGCGTAGGTAGAGGGGGCGCCTCGAACACTGAAGCTTTCTTT.

This clonotype has a count of ten or more. V gene TRBV7-2 combines with J gene TRBJ2-2; TRBD1 matches 9 bases. Germline V gene sequence: CDR1 SGHTA, CDR2 FQGNSA. This CDR3 is built from 16 residues. The junction had 4 bases not matched to a gene; V was cut back by 5 bases and J by 0 bases. In DNA, the CDR3 is TGTGCCAGCAGCCCGAGGACAGGGGCGAACACCGGGGAGCTGTTTTTT. Amino acids: CASSPRTGANTGELFF. Full variable domain (rest looked up from reference TRBV7-2 and TRBJ2-2): GAGVSQSPSNKVTEKGKDVELRCDPISGHTALYWYRQSLGQGLEFLIYFQGNSAPDKSGLPSDRFSAERTGGSVSTLTIQRTQQEDSAVYLCASSPRTGANTGELFFGEGSRLTVL.

This clonotype has ten or more counts. The chain carries TRBV5-1 and TRBJ2-7, with D tentatively TRBD1 (6 bases). Germline V CDR1 and CDR2: SGHRS, YFSETQ. This CDR3 is 17 amino acids long. Trimming stripped 2 bases from V and 3 bases from J, with 21 bases between. The CDR3 DNA is TGCGCCAGCAGCTTCGGTTCGCCCAGGGACACTAGCTACGAGCAGTACTTC. Its protein is CASSFGSPRDTSYEQYF.

The count of this clonotype is one. The CDR3 DNA sequence: TGTGCCAGCTCAGCCGATACAGGGGCGGCGACCCAGTACTTC. Its translation is CASSADTGAATQYF. The rearrangement links TRBV18 to TRBJ2-5; TRBD1 agrees at 7 bases. V gave up 5 bases and J gave up 7 bases; unmatched junction bases: 10. The CDR3 loop spans 14 amino acids. Germline values: CDR1 KGHSH, CDR2 LQKENI. Supplemented by reference TRBV18 and TRBJ2-5, the full variable domain reads NAGVMQNPRHLVRRRGQEARLRCSPMKGHSHVYWYRQLPEEGLKFMVYLQKENIIDESGMPKERFSAEFPKEGPSILRIQQVVRGDSAAYFCASSADTGAATQYFGPGTRLLVL.

This clonotype has a count of ten or more. The chain employs TRBV13 and TRBJ1-2; TRBD1 aligns across 7 bases. The J segment lost 5 bases and the V segment lost 2 bases, leaving 5 bases of the junction unmatched. Looked up from germline, CDR1 is PRHDT and CDR2 is FYEKMQ (reference sequence). The CDR3 contains 14 residues. The CDR3 DNA reads as TGTGCCAGCAGCTTAAGGGACAGCAGTTATGGCTACACCTTC. It yields the protein CASSLRDSSYGYTF.

This clonotype was seen repeatedly, ten times or more. The chain recombines TRBV12-5 with TRBJ2-2; 7 bases align to TRBD2. The CDR3 loop spans 13 amino acids. The germline V gene has CDR1 LGHNT and CDR2 FRNRAP. With 8 bases clipped from V and 5 bases from J, the junction kept 5 bases outside the gene matches. This chain's CDR3 is CASTSEQTGELFF. CDR3 nucleotides: TGTGCTAGTACTAGCGAGCAAACCGGGGAGCTGTTTTTT.

This clonotype was observed many times. The genes are TRBV12-3 or TRBV12-4 and TRBJ1-3, with D tentatively TRBD1 (5 bases). V was cut by 6 bases and J by 0 bases, with 18 bases left in between. The CDR3 has 17 residues. The CDR3 DNA is TGTGCCAGCAGCCCCCCCGACAGAAATCTCTCTGGAAACACCATATATTTT. Translating it yields CASSPPDRNLSGNTIYF.

The chain joins TRBV20-1 to TRBJ2-2; D is unresolved. Between the trimmed V and J ends, which lost 4 bases and 4 bases, there was a span of 4 bases. Per the germline V gene, CDR1 is DFQATT and CDR2 is SNEGSKA (reference sequence). The CDR3 sequence is 11 residues long. CDR3 nucleotides: TGCAGTGCTACACGCACCGGGGAGCTGTTTTTT. It yields the protein CSATRTGELFF.

This clonotype was detected ten times or more. This sequence joins TRBV20-1 and TRBJ1-6, with 7 bases aligning to TRBD1. The length of the CDR3 is 17 residues. Germline V lookup: CDR1 DFQATT, CDR2 SNEGSKA (reference sequence). V was pared by 2 bases and J by 7 bases, with 14 bases of the junction left unmatched. The CDR3: CSARPNRGEGANSPLHF. The CDR3 region has the DNA TGCAGTGCTAGACCAAACAGGGGTGAAGGGGCCAATTCACCCCTCCACTTT.

This clonotype was found once. V is TRBV5-1 and J is TRBJ2-7; the match to TRBD2 covers 8 bases. This CDR3 is 15 amino acids long. Germline V gene data show CDR1 as SGHRS and CDR2 as YFSETQ. The J segment lost 0 bases and the V segment lost 5 bases, leaving 7 bases of the junction unmatched. This CDR3 is CASRILADSSYEQYF. CDR3 bases: TGCGCCAGCAGGATACTAGCGGACAGCTCCTACGAGCAGTACTTC.

This clonotype was seen at least ten times. The chain joins TRBV4-3 to TRBJ2-7; maybe TRBD1 (6 bases). Between the trimmed V and J ends, which lost 0 bases and 3 bases, there was a span of 12 bases. This CDR3 contains 15 residues. CDR1 and CDR2 from the germline V gene are LGHNA and YSLEER. The CDR3 reads CASSQDLDSNYEQYF. The CDR3 DNA reads TGCGCCAGCAGCCAAGACTTGGACAGCAACTACGAGCAGTACTTC.

This clonotype has ten or more counts. This chain uses TRBV7-2 with TRBJ2-5; TRBD2 matches at 14 bases. The V segment lost 0 bases and the J segment 7 bases; nucleotides outside the gene matches: 7. The CDR3 loop spans 17 amino acids. In germline, CDR1 is SGHTA, CDR2 FQGNSA. Written as DNA, the CDR3 is TGTGCCAGCAGCTTAGCCCGACTAGCGGGAGGGTTTGGGACCCAGTACTTC. Translation gives CASSLARLAGGFGTQYF.

The chain couples TRBV11-2 to TRBJ2-2; D ambiguous. V lost 3 bases and J lost 4, with 15 bases in between. Germline V gives CDR1 SGHAT, CDR2 FQNNGV. This CDR3 comprises 16 residues. The CDR3 coding sequence is TGTGCCAGCAGCTTGGGCGTAAATTGGGTCACCGGGGAGCTGTTTTTT. Amino acids: CASSLGVNWVTGELFF.

The chain links TRBV11-1 to TRBJ2-7; 9 positions match TRBD1. V was clipped by 5 bases and J by 4 bases; unmatched bases: 12. The CDR3 extends over 16 amino acids. Germline lookup yields CDR1 SGHAT and CDR2 FQDESV (reference sequence). The CDR3 reads CASSVTDRDRVYEQYF. The CDR3 nucleotides read TGTGCCAGCAGCGTTACTGACCGGGACAGGGTGTACGAGCAGTACTTC.

In its sample, this clonotype was seen many times. V gene TRBV12-3 or TRBV12-4 combines with J gene TRBJ2-6; D possibly corresponds to TRBD1 (5 bases). Deletions cut 0 bases from V and 0 bases from J, with 12 bases between. The CDR3 consists of 18 residues. This CDR3 reads CASSLAQGGASGANVLTF. The CDR3 nucleotides read TGTGCCAGCAGTTTAGCGCAGGGCGGCGCCTCTGGGGCCAACGTCCTGACTTTC.

This chain joins TRBV6-2 or TRBV6-3 and TRBJ1-5, with D tentatively TRBD1 (5 bases). V gave up 6 bases and J gave up 5 bases, with 14 bases separating them. The CDR3 consists of 14 residues. The germline CDR1 and CDR2 sequences are MNHEY and SVGEGT. The CDR3 DNA reads TGTGCCAGCAGGCAGGGAACGGACTATCAGCCCCAGCATTTT. Translating it yields CASRQGTDYQPQHF.

The gene calls are TRBV12-3 or TRBV12-4 and TRBJ1-1; the match to TRBD1 covers 7 bases. The CDR3 length is 15 residues. Germline trimming cut 3 bases from V and 7 bases from J; bases unmatched to any gene: 11. This CDR3 reads CASSFKTGIRGEAFF. The DNA for the CDR3 is TGTGCCAGCAGTTTTAAGACAGGGATTCGTGGTGAAGCTTTCTTT.

At least ten counts were recorded for this clonotype. The V and J genes are TRBV14 and TRBJ1-1; 10 bases align to TRBD1. This CDR3 has 14 amino acids. The germline CDR1 and CDR2 sequences are SGHDN and FVKESK. After removal of 4 bases from V and 5 bases from J, the junction contained 4 bases not matched to a gene. The CDR3 reads CASSRRTGGTEAFF. In DNA, the CDR3 is TGTGCCAGCAGCCGTAGGACAGGGGGGACTGAAGCTTTCTTT.

The chain carries TRBV4-1 and TRBJ2-7; 9 bases map to TRBD1. The CDR3 length is 17 residues. Trimming cost V 1 base and J 2 bases; bases outside gene matches: 9. Germline loops: CDR1 MGHRA, CDR2 YSYEKL. The CDR3, as DNA: TGCGCCAGCAGCCAAGGGGTACTGGGACAGGGCGCCTACGAGCAGTACTTC. Amino acid sequence: CASSQGVLGQGAYEQYF.

This clonotype was found many times. The CDR3 sequence: CASSPSGLVSYEQYF. In nucleotides, the CDR3 is TGTGCCAGCAGCCCTAGCGGGTTAGTCTCCTACGAGCAGTACTTC. J is TRBJ2-7 and V is TRBV25-1; TRBD2 aligns across 8 bases. Germline trimming cut 6 bases from V and 0 bases from J; bases unmatched to any gene: 7. This CDR3 spans 15 amino acids. Germline V lookup: CDR1 MGHDK, CDR2 SYGVNS.

The chain recombines TRBV11-3 with TRBJ1-5; D is unclear. The CDR3 covers 15 residues. Germline lookup yields CDR1 SGHNT and CDR2 YENEEA. The V and J ends lost 1 base and 0 bases respectively, with 7 bases between them. In DNA, the CDR3 is TGTGCCAGCAGCTTAGTCCCCAATAGCAATCAGCCCCAGCATTTT. This gives the protein CASSLVPNSNQPQHF.

This clonotype was seen a handful of times. Just one base apart from a much larger clone, this may be a read error. This chain links TRBV6-5 with TRBJ2-7; 7 bases are a match to TRBD2. The CDR3 contains 15 residues. CDR1 and CDR2 from the germline V gene are MNHEY and SVGAGI. V shed 2 bases and J 4 bases; nucleotides not matched to a gene: 8. Here the CDR3 reads CASSYTAGRGYEQYF. CDR3 DNA sequence: TGTGCCAGCAGTTACACGGCGGGGAGGGGTTACGAGCAGTACTTC.

Ten or more counts support this clonotype. The junction departs from the called germline gene at one end, perhaps through a read error. The J gene is TRBJ2-5, the V gene TRBV7-7; 8 nucleotides agree with TRBD1. CDR3 length: 14 amino acids. Germline CDR1 SSHAT, CDR2 FNYEAQ (reference sequence). CDR3 DNA sequence: TGTGCTAGCAGCCCGGACAGGGTTCACGAGACCCAGTACTTC. Translated, it gives CASSPDRVHETQYF.

This clonotype was counted many times. This rearrangement joins TRBV29-1 to TRBJ1-1, with 9 bases fitting TRBD1. Germline CDR1 reads SQVTM; CDR2 reads ANQGSEA. This CDR3 has 17 residues. The ends lost 4 bases at V and 9 bases at J; junction bases unmatched: 21. CDR3 region: CSVGGQGVAFVKGQAFF. The CDR3, as DNA: TGCAGCGTTGGGGGACAGGGAGTGGCATTCGTCAAGGGTCAAGCTTTCTTT.

This clonotype was counted many times. CDR3 residues: CSALLAGGRYEQYF. CDR3 coding DNA: TGCAGTGCTCTACTAGCGGGAGGCCGATACGAGCAGTACTTC. The chain recombines TRBV20-1 with TRBJ2-7; TRBD2 matches at 12 bases. The CDR3 length is 14 residues. The J segment lost 4 bases and the V segment lost 5 bases, leaving 6 bases of the junction unmatched. Germline CDR1 is DFQATT and CDR2 is SNEGSKA (reference sequence).